The rows below give T cell receptor beta chains drawn from one sample of a study of blood T cell repertoires in COVID-19. Sequenced by immunoSEQ multiplex PCR; TCRdb stores in-frame clones only, minus some. The table lists some 250,000 clones, approximately 83% of them singletons, with less than 4% in the top ten. Sequenced: peripheral blood. The receptors were gathered from a young woman who had recovered from COVID-19. The CDR3 runs from the conserved cysteine through the conserved F or W. The D gene is left open where the match is weak. The size field is filled for only some rows; it gives once, few, many or a size class.

CASSVSRGMGGETQYF,TGTGCCAGCAGCGTGTCGAGGGGGATGGGCGGGGAGACCCAGTACTTC,TRBV5-4,.,TRBJ2-5,.
CASSVDQGGYSPLHF,TGTGCCAGCAGCGTAGATCAGGGAGGGTATTCACCCCTCCACTTT,TRBV9,.,TRBJ1-6,.
CSVAYRGWGTEAFF,TGCAGCGTAGCTTACAGGGGATGGGGCACTGAAGCTTTCTTT,TRBV29-1,TRBD1,TRBJ1-1,.
CASRWTGSGNTIYF,TGTGCCAGCAGATGGACAGGGTCTGGAAACACCATATATTTT,TRBV7-9,TRBD1,TRBJ1-3,few
CASNRHLNYGYTF,TGTGCCAGTAACAGGCATTTAAACTATGGCTACACCTTC,TRBV19,.,TRBJ1-2,.
CASTGQYNSPLHF,TGTGCCAGTACGGGACAGTATAATTCACCCCTCCACTTT,TRBV19,TRBD1,TRBJ1-6,.
CATEPRGSYGYTF,TGTGCCACCGAACCACGGGGTAGCTATGGCTACACCTTC,TRBV12-3/TRBV12-4,.,TRBJ1-2,.
CATSDHGEAQYF,TGTGCCACCAGCGACCATGGGGAGGCGCAGTATTTT,TRBV24-1,.,TRBJ2-3,.
CASSTGFGGLGGDTQYF,TGTGCCAGCAGTACAGGGTTTGGTGGTCTTGGTGGGGATACGCAGTATTTT,TRBV13,.,TRBJ2-3,.
CASRLDSNTEAFF,TGTGCCAGCAGACTTGACAGCAACACTGAAGCTTTCTTT,TRBV13,.,TRBJ1-1,.
CASSQWAEETQYF,TGTGCCAGCAGCCAATGGGCAGAAGAGACCCAGTACTTC,TRBV3-1/TRBV3-2,.,TRBJ2-5,once
CASNGFGGLYGYTF,TGTGCCAGCAACGGGTTCGGGGGGCTCTATGGCTACACCTTC,TRBV7-9,.,TRBJ1-2,.
CASSLDGGARRETQYF,TGTGCCAGCAGCTTGGACGGGGGGGCCAGGCGAGAGACCCAGTACTTC,TRBV11-2,TRBD2,TRBJ2-5,.
CASSLVQGDTEAFF,TGTGCCAGCAGCTTGGTACAGGGCGACACTGAAGCTTTCTTT,TRBV5-4,.,TRBJ1-1,few
CASSLGSGAYAGNTIYF,TGTGCCAGCAGCTTGGGTTCTGGGGCTTACGCTGGAAACACCATATATTTT,TRBV5-4,.,TRBJ1-3,.
CASSSDSPGELFF,TGTGCCAGCAGCTCGGACAGCCCCGGGGAGCTGTTTTTT,TRBV7-2,.,TRBJ2-2,.
CASNRDRNYEQYF,TGTGCCAGCAACCGGGACAGAAATTACGAGCAGTACTTC,TRBV5-6,TRBD1,TRBJ2-7,.
CASSQGQGGTYEQYF,TGCGCCAGCAGCCAGGGACAGGGGGGGACGTACGAGCAGTACTTC,TRBV4-1,TRBD1,TRBJ2-7,once
CASRLLGRGGGNTIYF,TGTGCAAGTCGCTTATTGGGCAGGGGTGGGGGAAACACCATATATTTT,TRBV12-2,.,TRBJ1-3,many
CASSEGWGYEQYF,TGTGCCAGCAGCGAGGGATGGGGTTACGAGCAGTACTTC,TRBV7-3,.,TRBJ2-7,.
CASSLGTGNTEAFF,TGTGCCAGCAGCTTAGGGACAGGGAACACTGAAGCTTTCTTT,TRBV7-3,TRBD1,TRBJ1-1,.
CASSRKLADEQFF,TGTGCCAGCAGTCGAAAACTAGCTGATGAGCAGTTCTTC,TRBV11-2,.,TRBJ2-1,.
CATSRAGGDGELFF,TGTGCCACCAGTAGGGCAGGGGGCGACGGGGAGCTGTTTTTT,TRBV24-1,TRBD1,TRBJ2-2,.
CASSLAASTDTQYF,TGCGCCAGCAGCCTAGCGGCTAGCACAGATACGCAGTATTTT,TRBV5-1,TRBD2,TRBJ2-3,.
CASIIDNSYEQYF,TGTGCCAGCATTATCGACAATTCCTACGAGCAGTACTTC,TRBV2,.,TRBJ2-7,.
CASTLRPLAGSTDTQYF,TGTGCCAGTACCCTCCGACCCTTAGCGGGGAGCACAGATACGCAGTATTTT,TRBV19,TRBD2,TRBJ2-3,.
CASSNLAGDNTGELFF,TGTGCCAGCAGCAATCTAGCGGGGGATAACACCGGGGAGCTGTTTTTT,TRBV14,TRBD2,TRBJ2-2,.
CTSSQRRDRGIPPLHF,TGCACCAGCAGCCAACGCCGGGACAGGGGAATTCCACCCCTCCACTTT,TRBV1,.,TRBJ1-6,.
CAWTGGETQYF,TGTGCCTGGACAGGGGGCGAGACCCAGTACTTC,TRBV30,TRBD1,TRBJ2-5,.
CASSPSAGGHNEQFF,TGTGCCAGCAGCCCCTCAGCGGGGGGGCACAATGAGCAGTTCTTC,TRBV3-1/TRBV3-2,TRBD2,TRBJ2-1,.
CASSLRELGGEAFF,TGCGCCAGCAGCCTCAGGGAATTGGGAGGAGAAGCTTTCTTT,TRBV5-1,.,TRBJ1-1,.
CASSRTDGETQPQHF,TGTGCCAGCAGCCGCACCGACGGAGAGACGCAGCCCCAGCATTTT,TRBV5-5,.,TRBJ1-5,.
CASSAGTGGFNEQFF,TGTGCCAGCAGTGCCGGGACAGGGGGCTTTAATGAGCAGTTCTTC,TRBV2,TRBD1,TRBJ2-1,.
CASRTLATNTGELFF,TGTGCCAGCCGAACACTAGCTACGAACACCGGGGAGCTGTTTTTT,TRBV19,.,TRBJ2-2,once
CASRPDRGSSPLHF,TGTGCCAGCAGACCCGACAGGGGGTCATCACCCCTCCACTTT,TRBV3-1/TRBV3-2,TRBD1,TRBJ1-6,.
CASSQTSFSTDTQYF,TGCGCCAGCAGCCAAACATCATTCAGCACAGATACGCAGTATTTT,TRBV4-1,.,TRBJ2-3,.
CASSPPGGAVYEQYF,TGTGCCAGCAGCCCCCCGGGTGGAGCAGTCTACGAGCAGTACTTC,TRBV5-6,.,TRBJ2-7,.
CASSNVEETYEQYF,TGTGCCAGCAGCAATGTGGAGGAGACCTACGAGCAGTACTTC,TRBV21-1,.,TRBJ2-7,.
CASSNRLGQANLFRTQYF,TGTGCCAGTAGTAACCGGCTTGGACAGGCCAACCTATTTAGGACCCAGTACTTC,TRBV19,TRBD1,TRBJ2-5,.
CASSQGVGDNNEQFF,TGTGCCAGCAGCCAAGGAGTCGGGGATAACAATGAGCAGTTCTTC,TRBV3-1/TRBV3-2,.,TRBJ2-1,.
CAIRDTNRDTEAFF,TGTGCCATCAGGGACACGAACAGGGACACTGAAGCTTTCTTT,TRBV10-3,.,TRBJ1-1,.
CASSLGQGGARYGYTF,TGTGCCAGCAGCTTGGGACAGGGAGGGGCCCGCTATGGCTACACCTTC,TRBV7-8,TRBD1,TRBJ1-2,.
CASSLGGGQETQYF,TGTGCCAGCAGCTTAGGGGGAGGGCAAGAGACCCAGTACTTC,TRBV5-6,.,TRBJ2-5,.
CASSPQGSAAETQYF,TGTGCCAGCAGTCCTCAGGGCTCCGCTGCGGAGACCCAGTACTTC,TRBV6-5,.,TRBJ2-5,.
CSAGGGTEAFF,TGCAGTGCGGGTGGGGGGACTGAAGCTTTCTTT,TRBV20-1,.,TRBJ1-1,.
CASSYGTTSDEQFF,TGTGCCAGCAGTTACGGGACGACTAGCGATGAGCAGTTCTTC,TRBV6-6,TRBD2,TRBJ2-1,.
CAISDAGQGETQYF,TGTGCCATCAGTGACGCGGGACAGGGAGAGACCCAGTACTTC,TRBV10-3,TRBD1,TRBJ2-5,.
CASSPGQFYGYTF,TGTGCCAGCAGTCCAGGACAGTTCTATGGCTACACCTTC,TRBV27,.,TRBJ1-2,.
CASSSTSGVFLGNEQFF,TGCGCCAGCAGCTCCACTAGCGGGGTTTTTTTGGGGAATGAGCAGTTCTTC,TRBV5-1,TRBD2,TRBJ2-1,.
CAWKQGAPGELFF,TGTGCCTGGAAGCAGGGGGCCCCCGGGGAGCTGTTTTTT,TRBV30,TRBD1,TRBJ2-2,.
CASSFRQGARSGNTIYF,TGTGCCAGCAGCTTTCGACAGGGGGCCCGCTCTGGAAACACCATATATTTT,TRBV7-2,TRBD1,TRBJ1-3,.
CASSPGTMNTGELFF,TGTGCCAGCAGCCCCGGGACTATGAACACCGGGGAGCTGTTTTTT,TRBV11-2,TRBD2,TRBJ2-2,.
CASSPVGGGTSGNTIYF,TGTGCCAGCAGCCCAGTTGGAGGGGGCACATCTGGAAACACCATATATTTT,TRBV5-5,TRBD1,TRBJ1-3,once
CASSQTRSLSLNYGYTF,TGCGCCAGCAGCCAAACCCGAAGCCTATCCCTTAACTATGGCTACACCTTC,TRBV4-3,.,TRBJ1-2,.
CASSYGRAKNIQYF,TGTGCCAGCAGCTACGGGAGGGCCAAAAACATTCAGTACTTC,TRBV7-2,TRBD2,TRBJ2-4,.